This paragraph covers one T cell receptor (beta chain) sequence. The entry originates in a study of blood T cell repertoires in COVID-19. The table came from immunoSEQ multiplex PCR; TCRdb's copy has only in-frame clones and leaves some out. The data hold about 150,000 clones, with approximately 81% observed a single time. The CDR3 sequence is 15 residues long. V was shortened by 7 bases and J by 8 bases, with 20 bases between the two germline ends. Germline CDR1 is SGHTA and CDR2 is FQGTGA. Input material: peripheral blood. The chain couples TRBV7-3 to TRBJ2-2; D gene uncertain. The TCR sequence derives from a woman aged 55-75 years with COVID-19, enrolled during active disease. As DNA, the CDR3 is TGTGCCAGCACCGGAGCGCCCCGAGGTGGGGGGGAGCTGTTTTTT. Amino acids: CASTGAPRGGGELFF. The full variable domain, rest sourced from reference TRBV7-3 and TRBJ2-2, is GAGVSQTPSNKVTEKGKYVELRCDPISGHTALYWYRQSLGQGPEFLIYFQGTGAADDSGLPNDRFFAVRPEGSVSTLKIQRTERGDSAVYLCASTGAPRGGGELFFGEGSRLTVL.